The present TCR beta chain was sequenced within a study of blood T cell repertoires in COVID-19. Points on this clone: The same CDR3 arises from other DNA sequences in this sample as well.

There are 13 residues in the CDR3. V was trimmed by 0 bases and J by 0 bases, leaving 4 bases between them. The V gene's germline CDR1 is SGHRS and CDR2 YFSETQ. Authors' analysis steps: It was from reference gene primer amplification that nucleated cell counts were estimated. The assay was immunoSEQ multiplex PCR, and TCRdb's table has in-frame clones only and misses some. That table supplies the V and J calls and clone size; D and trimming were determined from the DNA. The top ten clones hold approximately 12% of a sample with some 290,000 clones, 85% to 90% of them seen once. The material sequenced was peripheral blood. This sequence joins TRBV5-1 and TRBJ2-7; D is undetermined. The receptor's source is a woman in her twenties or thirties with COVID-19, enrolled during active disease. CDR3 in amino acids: CASSLGSSYEQYF. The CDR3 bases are TGCGCCAGCAGCTTGGGCAGCTCCTACGAGCAGTACTTC.